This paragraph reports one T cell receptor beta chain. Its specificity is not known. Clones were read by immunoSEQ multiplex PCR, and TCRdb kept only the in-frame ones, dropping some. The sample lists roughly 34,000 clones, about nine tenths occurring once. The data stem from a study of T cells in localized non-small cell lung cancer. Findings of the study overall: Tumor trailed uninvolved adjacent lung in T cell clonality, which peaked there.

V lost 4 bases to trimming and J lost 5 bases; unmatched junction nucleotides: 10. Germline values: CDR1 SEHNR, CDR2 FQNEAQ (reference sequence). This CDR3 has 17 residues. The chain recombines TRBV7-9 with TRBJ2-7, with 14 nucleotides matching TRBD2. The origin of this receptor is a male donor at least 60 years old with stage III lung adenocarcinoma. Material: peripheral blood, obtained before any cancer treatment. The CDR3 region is CASSYEGLAGVRHEQYF. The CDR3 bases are TGTGCCAGCAGCTACGAGGGACTAGCGGGGGTGAGGCACGAGCAGTACTTC.